The next 13 T cell receptor beta chains were all read from a single sample in a study of chronic HIV infection and antiretroviral therapy. MiXCR, applied by TCRdb to the 5' RACE reads, yields one record per CDR3 protein. Of about 31,000 distinct CDR3 sequences in the sample, over 7% were seen once. Sequenced input: peripheral blood. The receptor source for this set is an adult who had HIV and had not received antiretroviral therapy, or was an uninfected healthy control (not recorded which).

This clonotype was counted at least ten times. The chain uses TRBV20-1 and TRBJ2-3, with 11 bases identical to TRBD2. Looked up from germline, CDR1 is DFQATT and CDR2 is SNEGSKA (reference sequence). This CDR3 has 16 residues. V trimming: 3 bases; J trimming: 1 base; junction bases outside the gene matches: 6. The CDR3 reads CSASPSGRLGTDTQYF. CDR3 bases: TGCAGTGCTAGTCCTAGCGGGAGGTTGGGCACAGATACGCAGTATTTT.

This chain links TRBV20-1 with TRBJ1-1, with TRBD1 matching over 7 bases. V was pared by 2 bases and J by 0 bases, with 6 bases of the junction left unmatched. The CDR3 has 15 amino acids. Germline V gives CDR1 DFQATT, CDR2 SNEGSKA (reference sequence). CDR3 DNA sequence: TGCAGTGCTAGAAGACAGGGCACCATGAACACTGAAGCTTTCTTT. Amino acids: CSARRQGTMNTEAFF.

This clonotype was picked up a small number of times. This chain uses TRBV4-1 with TRBJ2-1; D remains ambiguous. CDR1 and CDR2 from the germline V gene are MGHRA and YSYEKL. Between the trimmed V and J ends, which lost 0 bases and 10 bases, there was a span of 7 bases. The CDR3 sequence is 12 residues long. CDR3 in amino acids: CASSQDSPEQFF. The CDR3 DNA is TGCGCCAGCAGCCAAGATTCTCCGGAGCAGTTCTTC.

This clonotype came up many times. This chain connects TRBV7-2 to TRBJ1-1; 9 bases are shared with TRBD1. Germline V gene sequence: CDR1 SGHTA, CDR2 FQGNSA. V lost 5 bases, J lost 0 bases, and 4 bases stayed unmatched. There are 15 residues in the CDR3. CDR3 bases: TGTGCCAGCAGCGTCACAGGGGGCATGAACACTGAAGCTTTCTTT. It specifies CASSVTGGMNTEAFF. The full variable domain, its missing parts supplied by reference TRBV7-2 and TRBJ1-1, is GAGVSQSPSNKVTEKGKDVELRCDPISGHTALYWYRQSLGQGLEFLIYFQGNSAPDKSGLPSDRFSAERTGGSVSTLTIQRTQQEDSAVYLCASSVTGGMNTEAFFGQGTRLTVV.

The chain carries TRBV4-2 and TRBJ1-5, with unresolved D. Germline loops: CDR1 LGHNA, CDR2 YNFKEQ. The V and J ends lost 0 bases and 6 bases respectively, with 15 bases between them. The CDR3 covers 16 residues. The CDR3 loop is CASSQDRSELGQPQHF. CDR3 coding DNA: TGTGCCAGCAGCCAAGATCGGAGTGAATTGGGTCAGCCCCAGCATTTT.

This clonotype was picked up a small number of times. This chain uses TRBV6-5 with TRBJ2-7, with D unclear. The V and J ends lost 2 bases and 3 bases respectively, with 11 bases between them. CDR1 MNHEY and CDR2 SVGAGI come from the germline V gene. The CDR3 is 14 residues long. The CDR3 reads CASSYGTGDYEQYF. The CDR3 coding sequence is TGTGCCAGCAGTTACGGAACTGGGGACTACGAGCAGTACTTC.

This clonotype was detected many times. The chain uses TRBV29-1 and TRBJ1-5; D perhaps matches TRBD1 (6 bases). V lost 7 bases to trimming and J lost 5 bases, with 12 bases between them. CDR1 is SQVTM, CDR2 ANQGSEA, per germline. The CDR3 loop spans 12 amino acids. The DNA for the CDR3 is TGCAGCGCGGGGGCCCGTGATCAGCCCCAGCATTTT. Amino acid sequence: CSAGARDQPQHF.

This clonotype was counted ten times or more. The chain uses TRBV18 and TRBJ2-7, with 8 bases lining up with TRBD1. J gave up 4 bases and V 0 bases, and 5 bases lay outside the gene matches. CDR1 is KGHSH, CDR2 LQKENI, per germline. CDR3 length: 15 amino acids. The CDR3 region is CASSPPHRGKYEQYF. Written as DNA, the CDR3 is TGTGCCAGCTCACCACCGCACAGGGGGAAGTACGAGCAGTACTTC. The whole variable domain, filled in from reference TRBV18 and TRBJ2-7, reads NAGVMQNPRHLVRRRGQEARLRCSPMKGHSHVYWYRQLPEEGLKFMVYLQKENIIDESGMPKERFSAEFPKEGPSILRIQQVVRGDSAAYFCASSPPHRGKYEQYFGPGTRLTVT.

This clonotype was detected ten times or more. The genes are TRBV20-1 and TRBJ2-3; no firm D call. Germline V CDR1 and CDR2: DFQATT, SNEGSKA (reference sequence). Trimming shortened V by 6 bases and J by 4 bases, and 14 bases separated the two germline ends. The CDR3 has 13 residues. The CDR3 protein is CSALKLKSDTQYF. The CDR3 region has the DNA TGCAGTGCCCTGAAGCTTAAATCAGATACGCAGTATTTT.

This clonotype was counted ten times or more. The V gene is TRBV20-1, the J gene TRBJ2-1, with 11 positions matching TRBD2. This CDR3 contains 14 residues. The V and J ends lost 5 bases and 6 bases, in that order; junction bases with no gene match: 6. The germline CDR1 and CDR2 sequences are DFQATT and SNEGSKA (reference sequence). CDR3 sequence (DNA): TGCAGTGCTGCGAGGACTAGCGGGTCCAATGAGCAGTTCTTC. This codes for CSAARTSGSNEQFF.

The rearrangement uses TRBV21-1 and TRBJ1-4; TRBD1 reflects the table's D call only, with no check against the DNA. TRBV21-1 is deemed a pseudogene. The CDR3 is 13 amino acids. The CDR3: CASSRGGNEKLFF. The CDR3 DNA is TGTGCCAGCAGCAGAGGGGGGAATGAAAAACTGTTTTTT.

The V and J genes are TRBV6-6 and TRBJ2-1; 7 bases align to TRBD2. The CDR3 spans 13 residues. The germline V gene encodes CDR1 MNHNY and CDR2 SVGAGI (reference sequence). The ends lost 10 bases at V and 8 bases at J; junction bases unmatched: 11. CDR3 DNA: TGTGCCACAAGACTAGCCGGGGGAGATGAGCAGTTCTTC. Residues: CATRLAGGDEQFF.

This clonotype was detected ten times or more. CDR3 sequence reads: CASSLGPRTYEQYF. The CDR3 coding sequence is TGTGCCAGCAGCTTAGGCCCACGTACCTACGAGCAGTACTTC. V and J are TRBV13 and TRBJ2-7; D unresolved. The ends were cut back, 0 bases at V and 2 bases at J, with 8 bases in the middle. There are 14 residues in the CDR3. Germline assignment: CDR1 PRHDT and CDR2 FYEKMQ (reference sequence).